This entry lists 3 T cell receptor beta chains sequenced from one sample in a study of blood T cell repertoires in COVID-19. Profiling relied on immunoSEQ multiplex PCR, and the TCRdb table lists in-frame clones only, not all of them. The table has a few hundred thousand clones, 75% to 90% seen once. Sequenced sample: peripheral blood. The receptors stem from a man in his fifties or sixties with acute or convalescent COVID-19.

The chain recombines TRBV9 with TRBJ2-5; D perhaps matches TRBD1 (6 bases). The CDR3 contains 15 residues. CDR1 and CDR2 from the germline V gene are SGDLS and YYNGEE. The V end lost 2 bases, the J end lost 3 bases, and 14 bases lay between the germline ends. CDR3: CASSVNSGAKETQYF. DNA of the CDR3: TGTGCCAGCAGCGTTAACTCAGGGGCCAAAGAGACCCAGTACTTC.

The V gene is TRBV5-1, the J gene TRBJ2-5; tentative D call: TRBD1 (6 bases). Germline V gives CDR1 SGHRS, CDR2 YFSETQ. V gave up 1 base and J gave up 2 bases, with 9 bases separating them. The CDR3 extends over 14 amino acids. DNA for the CDR3: TGCGCCAGCAGCTTGCAGGGGTCACAAGAGACCCAGTACTTC. It yields the protein CASSLQGSQETQYF.

This chain connects TRBV5-6 to TRBJ1-2; no definite D call. Germline assignment: CDR1 SGHDT and CDR2 YYEEEE. CDR3 length equals 14 residues. V shed 4 bases and J shed 1 base, with 11 bases lying between them. CDR3 loop: CASSPLGVNYGYTF. As DNA, the CDR3 is TGTGCCAGCAGCCCCTTGGGAGTTAACTATGGCTACACCTTC.